One and the same sample provided the 25 T cell receptor beta chains below, sequenced in a study of regulatory T cells in long-lasting Graves disease. Building the TCR beta libraries relied on iRepertoire HTBI primers, and CDR3 regions underwent Arm-PCR. TCRdb passed the multiplex PCR reads through MiXCR, listing each CDR3 protein once. The sample shows about 460,000 distinct CDR3 sequences, 22% of them seen only once. Time point noted: persistent/refractory GD, antithyroid drugs over 5 years with positive TRAb. PBMC-derived RNA was used for the TCR library. The specimen was peripheral blood mononuclear cells (PBMCs), collected when the disease was refractory, from a patient treated with antithyroid drugs. These receptors originate from a female donor with Graves disease.

With regard to this clonotype: A single base separates this from a much larger clone, so it may be a read error. The chain has TRBV6-1 and TRBJ2-7; no clear D. In germline, CDR1 is MNHNS, CDR2 SASEGT. This CDR3 is 14 amino acids long. CDR3 residues: CAGSEIGSKYEQYF. Here the CDR3 DNA reads TGTGCCGGCAGTGAAATTGGCAGCAAATACGAGCAGTACTTC.

This sequence joins TRBV11-3 and TRBJ2-3; D gene unclear. The germline CDR1 and CDR2 sequences are SGHNT and YENEEA. The germline V and J ends were trimmed by 3 bases and 6 bases, with 13 bases remaining between them. This CDR3 contains 14 residues. In DNA, the CDR3 is TGTGCCAGCAGCTTTAGCAGAGCGTGGGATACGCAGTATTTT. Translated, it gives CASSFSRAWDTQYF.

This clonotype was seen at least ten times. V gene TRBV4-2 combines with J gene TRBJ2-5; no clear D gene. The ends were cut back, 1 base at V and 11 bases at J, with 14 bases in the middle. Per the germline V gene, CDR1 is LGHNA and CDR2 is YNFKEQ. There are 13 residues in the CDR3. The CDR3 DNA reads TGTGCCAGCAGCCAAGGGTTTCCCGGAAAGCAGTACTTC. It translates to CASSQGFPGKQYF.

This clonotype was counted many times. This sequence joins TRBV6-1 and TRBJ1-2; the D gene is possibly TRBD1 (5 bases). The ends were cut back, 2 bases at V and 6 bases at J, with 10 bases in the middle. The germline V gene has CDR1 MNHNS and CDR2 SASEGT. This CDR3 comprises 13 residues. The CDR3 nucleotides read TGTGCCAGCAGTGAAAACAGGTTTGATGGCTACACCTTC. Translated: CASSENRFDGYTF.

This clonotype appeared a few times. The chain combines TRBV29-1 with TRBJ2-2; D gene unclear. This CDR3 contains 11 residues. V was shortened by 3 bases and J by 6 bases, with 5 bases between the two germline ends. Germline V CDR1 and CDR2: SQVTM, ANQGSEA. The DNA of the CDR3 is TGCAGCGTTGAGGGGTCCGGGGAGCTGTTTTTT. Its translation is CSVEGSGELFF.

This clonotype was seen only a few times. This chain joins TRBV5-4 and TRBJ2-2, with TRBD1 identical over 9 bases. The CDR3 spans 15 residues. Per the germline V gene, CDR1 is SGHNT and CDR2 is YYREEE (reference sequence). V lost 3 bases and J lost 6; bases outside the gene matches: 6. The CDR3 protein is CASSSGTGIPGELFF. CDR3 in DNA: TGTGCCAGCAGCTCCGGGACAGGGATCCCCGGGGAGCTGTTTTTT.

This clonotype was recorded at least ten times. The chain couples TRBV28 to TRBJ2-4, with 7 bases aligning to TRBD2. The J segment lost 6 bases and the V segment lost 3 bases, leaving 2 bases of the junction unmatched. The CDR3 runs 13 residues. Germline loops: CDR1 MDHEN, CDR2 SYDVKM. CDR3: CASSLAGANIQYF. The CDR3 nucleotides read TGTGCCAGCAGTTTGGCGGGAGCAAACATTCAGTACTTC.

The chain links TRBV30 to TRBJ2-6; TRBD1 might be the D (6 bases). Per germline, CDR1 GTSNPN and CDR2 SVGIG (reference sequence). The V end was cut by 2 bases, the J end by 4 bases, with 9 bases between. CDR3 length equals 14 residues. CDR3 protein: CAWSPGAGANVLTF. The CDR3 nucleotides are TGTGCCTGGAGTCCAGGGGCCGGGGCCAACGTCCTGACTTTC.

This clonotype was counted many times. This rearrangement joins TRBV29-1 to TRBJ2-7; D perhaps matches TRBD2 (5 bases). V was shortened by 6 bases and J by 3 bases, with 12 bases between the two germline ends. The germline V gene encodes CDR1 SQVTM and CDR2 ANQGSEA. CDR3 size: 12 residues. For the CDR3, the DNA is TGCAGCGTAGAGGGAGACCGCTACGAGCAGTACTTC. This translates into CSVEGDRYEQYF.

This clonotype was recorded at least ten times. The chain recombines TRBV29-1 with TRBJ2-5; D gene uncertain. V lost 2 bases, J lost 5 bases, and 21 bases lay in between. CDR3 length: 16 amino acids. The germline gives CDR1 SQVTM, CDR2 ANQGSEA. CDR3 residues: CSVELSAARIGETQYF. The CDR3, as DNA: TGCAGCGTTGAATTGAGCGCAGCCCGCATAGGCGAGACCCAGTACTTC.

This clonotype was counted many times. The V call is TRBV7-2, the J call TRBJ2-7, with D hard to call. The V gene's germline CDR1 is SGHTA and CDR2 FQGNSA. The V gene lost 1 base and the J gene lost 7 bases, with 17 bases spanning the gap. The CDR3 loop spans 15 amino acids. As DNA, the CDR3 is TGTGCCAGCAGCTTAGGGGTGCGGATCCGTGGGGAGCAGTACTTC. Its translation: CASSLGVRIRGEQYF.

The gene calls are TRBV19 and TRBJ2-7, with a tentative D call TRBD2 (5 bases). V lost 10 bases to trimming and J lost 12 bases, with 19 bases between them. The V gene's germline CDR1 is LNHDA and CDR2 SQIVND (reference sequence). This CDR3 has 11 residues. CDR3 in amino acids: CATQRGQAWYF. The CDR3 coding sequence is TGTGCCACCCAACGAGGGCAGGCGTGGTACTTC.

CDR3 in amino acids: CASSVNPDSQETQYF. The CDR3 nucleotides are TGTGCCAGCAGCGTTAATCCGGACAGCCAAGAGACCCAGTACTTC. The V gene is TRBV9, the J gene TRBJ2-5, with a possible D match to TRBD1 (6 bases). The CDR3 totals 15 residues. V dropped 2 bases and J dropped 1 base, with 12 bases sitting between them. The germline CDR1 and CDR2 sequences are SGDLS and YYNGEE. Combining the CDR3 with reference TRBV9 and TRBJ2-5 gives the whole variable domain DSGVTQTPKHLITATGQRVTLRCSPRSGDLSVYWYQQSLDQGLQFLIQYYNGEERAKGNILERFSAQQFPDLHSELNLSSLELGDSALYFCASSVNPDSQETQYFGPGTRLLVL.

The chain combines TRBV9 with TRBJ1-6; D is unclear. Germline V lookup: CDR1 SGDLS, CDR2 YYNGEE. The CDR3 runs 17 residues. V was clipped by 4 bases and J by 0 bases, with 14 bases between them. The CDR3 coding sequence is TGTGCCAGCAGCCCCCACCCCGAGAGCTCCTATAATTCACCCCTCCACTTT. Its protein product is CASSPHPESSYNSPLHF.

The J gene is TRBJ2-7, the V gene TRBV6-2 or TRBV6-3; 7 nucleotides match TRBD1. With V trimmed by 2 bases and J by 3 bases, 4 bases remained unmatched. CDR1 and CDR2 (germline): MNHEY, SVGEGT. The CDR3 runs 14 residues. CDR3 residues: CASSYRGPGYEQYF. Written as DNA, the CDR3 is TGTGCCAGCAGTTACAGGGGGCCTGGCTACGAGCAGTACTTC.

This CDR3 reads CASSALAGGYEQYF. Written as DNA, the CDR3 is TGTGCCAGCAGCGCCCTTGCGGGGGGATACGAGCAGTACTTC. This chain uses TRBV9 with TRBJ2-7; 8 nucleotides align to TRBD2. This CDR3 region has 14 residues. The germline V gene has CDR1 SGDLS and CDR2 YYNGEE. Unmatched junction bases numbered 6, after V lost 3 bases and J lost 4 bases.

This clonotype occurred many times. This chain links TRBV11-2 with TRBJ2-6; D not certain. The V gene lost 5 bases and the J gene lost 4 bases, with 15 bases spanning the gap. Per the germline V gene, CDR1 is SGHAT and CDR2 is FQNNGV. CDR3 size: 16 residues. The CDR3 coding sequence is TGTGCCAGCAGCCCCCGGGTTATGGGAGGGGCCAACGTCCTGACTTTC. This sequence encodes CASSPRVMGGANVLTF.

This clonotype was observed a handful of times. A much larger clone sits a single nucleotide away, making a read error possible. The chain employs TRBV19 and TRBJ2-7; the D call may be TRBD1 or TRBD2 (5 bases each). Germline V gene lookup returns CDR1 LNHDA and CDR2 SQIVND (reference sequence). The CDR3 covers 13 residues. Trimming cost V 10 bases and J 0 bases, with 13 bases left between them. DNA of the CDR3: TGTGCCACCCGGGCAGGGAGCTCCTACGAGCAGTACTTC. It encodes CATRAGSSYEQYF.

This clonotype was seen at least ten times. The chain joins TRBV2 to TRBJ1-6, with D uncertain. Germline assignment: CDR1 SNHLY and CDR2 FYNNEI. Trimming removed 1 base from V and 6 bases from J, with 10 bases in between. The CDR3 contains 15 residues. The CDR3 loop is CASSEEATGNSPLHF. The CDR3 DNA is TGTGCCAGCAGTGAAGAGGCCACGGGTAATTCACCCCTCCACTTT.

This clonotype was detected ten times or more. The chain joins TRBV10-3 to TRBJ1-1; 9 nucleotides line up with TRBD1. The CDR3 loop spans 14 amino acids. V shed 8 bases and J 0 bases; nucleotides not matched to a gene: 4. Germline V CDR1 and CDR2: ENHRY, SYGVKD. The CDR3 loop is CAIARDRVNTEAFF. CDR3 coding DNA: TGTGCCATCGCCCGGGACAGGGTGAACACTGAAGCTTTCTTT.

The table lists this clonotype with a few counts. The chain couples TRBV19 to TRBJ2-7, with D possibly TRBD1 on 6 matching bases. The germline CDR1 and CDR2 sequences are LNHDA and SQIVND (reference sequence). The CDR3 totals 16 residues. The V end lost 3 bases, the J end lost 3 bases, and 18 bases lay between the germline ends. In nucleotides, the CDR3 is TGTGCCAGTAGTATGGGCTATCAGGGGATCTTCTACGAGCAGTACTTC. Translated: CASSMGYQGIFYEQYF.

The rearrangement joins TRBV5-1 to TRBJ2-1; perhaps TRBD1 as D (6 bases). This CDR3 comprises 16 residues. V lost 4 bases and J lost 3, with 17 bases in between. Germline CDR1 is SGHRS and CDR2 is YFSETQ. The CDR3 spells CASSSSTGQVYNEQFF. Here the CDR3 DNA reads TGCGCCAGCAGCAGCTCCACAGGGCAGGTCTACAATGAGCAGTTCTTC. Full variable domain (missing parts from reference TRBV5-1 and TRBJ2-1): KAGVTQTPRYLIKTRGQQVTLSCSPISGHRSVSWYQQTPGQGLQFLFEYFSETQRNKGNFPGRFSGRQFSNSRSEMNVSTLELGDSALYLCASSSSTGQVYNEQFFGPGTRLTVL.

This clonotype appeared a few times. The chain employs TRBV20-1 and TRBJ2-5; TRBD1 is a possible D gene (7 bases). The CDR3 length is 12 residues. Deletions cut 6 bases from V and 7 bases from J, with 15 bases between. The germline V gene has CDR1 DFQATT and CDR2 SNEGSKA (reference sequence). This CDR3 is CSAENRGGTQYF. DNA for the CDR3: TGCAGTGCCGAGAACAGGGGAGGGACCCAGTACTTC.

This rearrangement joins TRBV7-4 to TRBJ1-5; 7 nucleotides line up with TRBD1. The J segment lost 1 base and the V segment lost 0 bases, leaving 6 bases of the junction unmatched. The CDR3 runs to 17 residues. From germline, CDR1 is SGHVT and CDR2 SQSDAQ. The chain's CDR3 is CASSLAQGEVSNQPQHF. Written as DNA, the CDR3 is TGTGCCAGCAGCTTAGCCCAGGGGGAAGTAAGCAATCAGCCCCAGCATTTT.

The chain couples TRBV20-1 to TRBJ2-3, with 12 bases that match TRBD2. J lost 3 bases, V lost 4 bases, and 2 bases had no gene match. The germline V gene encodes CDR1 DFQATT and CDR2 SNEGSKA (reference sequence). CDR3 size: 14 residues. CDR3: CSAKLAGGTDTQYF. Written as DNA, the CDR3 is TGCAGTGCTAAACTAGCGGGAGGAACAGATACGCAGTATTTT.